This T cell receptor beta chain is drawn from a study of T cell clonality in common variable immunodeficiency. Whole-study findings and limits: In common variable immunodeficiency, TCR beta chains reportedly carried fewer deletions and N-nucleotide insertions. CVID subjects had higher TCRbeta clonality than healthy controls, most marked in about a third. CVID subjects shared fewer TCRbeta clones than healthy controls did.

The CDR3 loop spans 15 amino acids. V was pared by 1 base and J by 3 bases, with 12 bases between. CDR1 is SEHNR and CDR2 is FQNEAQ in the germline V gene (reference sequence). The table lists this clone with a few counts. Its antigen is currently unknown. The CDR3 goes on 3 residues after the read ends, and that part is filled in from the germline J gene. Blood came from CVID subjects not ill and not taking immunomodulatory or immunosuppressive medication. Donors gave roughly 5 to 8.5 ml heparinized peripheral whole blood. TCRdb's copy holds only in-frame clones and misses some; the assay was immunoSEQ multiplex PCR. This repertoire holds some 27,000 clones, and none appear only once.

The source is a human donor with common variable immunodeficiency. The chain employs TRBV7-9 and TRBJ1-2, with unresolved D. Sequenced sample: peripheral blood mononuclear cells. The covered CDR3 bases are TGTGCCAGCAGCTTAGGGGTTCTAGTGGACTATGGC. It specifies CASSLGVLVDYG. The entire CDR3 protein reads CASSLGVLVDYGYTF.